The 25 T cell receptor beta chains below were found in one sample sequenced in a study of post-analysis software for immune sequencing data. Findings of the study overall: Patients showed TRBV5-6, TRBV5-1 and TRBV20-1 among roughly five TRBV segments more frequent than in controls.

These TCRs' antigens remain unknown. The TCR beta cDNA libraries carried unique molecular identifiers. TCRdb called the PCR reads again in MiXCR, with one record for every CDR3 protein. The sample gives 350,000 to 450,000 distinct CDR3 sequences, over 30% of which show up once; under 9% is in the top ten. Material for sequencing was blood. The receptors shown here come from a girl aged 2-9 years with multiple sclerosis.

This clonotype was counted only a few times. The gene calls are TRBV27 and TRBJ2-5; 9 positions agree with TRBD2. CDR1 MNHEY and CDR2 SMNVEV come from the germline V gene (reference sequence). The length of the CDR3 is 14 residues. The V and J ends lost 3 bases and 3 bases, in that order; junction bases with no gene match: 2. CDR3 DNA sequence: TGTGCCAGCAGTTTGGCTAGCGGGAAAGAGACCCAGTACTTC. Amino acid sequence: CASSLASGKETQYF.

V and J are TRBV9 and TRBJ1-1; D may be TRBD1 (5 bases). Germline CDR1 is SGDLS and CDR2 is YYNGEE. V lost 4 bases to trimming and J lost 3 bases, with 28 bases between them. This CDR3 contains 19 residues. This CDR3 is CASSPRSGKSGGKYTEAFF. CDR3 DNA sequence: TGTGCCAGCAGCCCCCGATCGGGCAAATCGGGGGGTAAATACACTGAAGCTTTCTTT.

Only a few counts were recorded for this clonotype. The chain couples TRBV10-3 to TRBJ1-1; perhaps TRBD1 as D (5 bases). Trimming pared 8 bases from V and 7 bases from J, leaving 17 bases between. The CDR3 totals 13 residues. Germline CDR1 is ENHRY and CDR2 is SYGVKD. Here the CDR3 DNA reads TGTGCCATCCGAGACCGGGACCCAGATGAAGCTTTCTTT. It encodes CAIRDRDPDEAFF.

The chain uses TRBV6-2 or TRBV6-3 and TRBJ2-1, with TRBD2 matching over 7 bases. This CDR3 has 18 residues. V shed 7 bases, J shed 3 bases, and the junction held 18 bases outside the gene matches. From germline, CDR1 is MNHEY and CDR2 SVGEGT. CDR3 DNA sequence: TGTGCCAGCAACCCACGCGGGAGAGAAATGGCCCTCTACAATGAGCAGTTCTTC. It translates to CASNPRGREMALYNEQFF.

The CDR3 DNA is TGTGCCATCAGTGATCAGTTAGCCAAAAACATTCAGTACTTC. This gives the protein CAISDQLAKNIQYF. The chain links TRBV10-3 to TRBJ2-4; D ambiguous. CDR3 length: 14 amino acids. Trimming shortened V by 3 bases and J by 0 bases, and 6 bases separated the two germline ends. The germline CDR1 and CDR2 sequences are ENHRY and SYGVKD.

V and J are TRBV7-9 and TRBJ2-1; perhaps TRBD1 as D (5 bases). Germline loops: CDR1 SEHNR, CDR2 FQNEAQ (reference sequence). V lost 5 bases and J lost 10, with 12 bases in between. The CDR3 runs 12 residues. CDR3 coding DNA: TGTGCCAGCAGCCCCCAGGGTCTAGAGCAGTTCTTC. Its translation: CASSPQGLEQFF. Variable domain in full (rest from reference TRBV7-9 and TRBJ2-1): DTGVSQNPRHKITKRGQNVTFRCDPISEHNRLYWYRQTLGQGPEFLTYFQNEAQLEKSRLLSDRFSAERPKGSFSTLEIQRTEQGDSAMYLCASSPQGLEQFFGPGTRLTVL.

Note on this clonotype: The junction and the germline gene differ at one end; a read error may be behind it. This rearrangement joins TRBV4-1 to TRBJ2-1; D is possibly TRBD1 or TRBD2 (5 bases each). The CDR3 sequence is 13 residues long. The germline CDR1 and CDR2 sequences are MGHRA and YSYEKL. Written as DNA, the CDR3 is TGCGCCGGCAGCCAAGAACTAGGGGTTGAGCAGTTCTTC. Translation gives CAGSQELGVEQFF.

The V call is TRBV7-2, the J call TRBJ2-3, with D unclear. The CDR3 extends over 13 amino acids. Germline V CDR1 and CDR2: SGHTA, FQGNSA. V lost 7 bases, J lost 7 bases, and 15 bases lay in between. The CDR3: CASTQFTEYTQYF. As DNA, the CDR3 is TGTGCCAGCACCCAATTCACAGAGTATACGCAGTATTTT.

This clonotype was observed a handful of times. V usage is TRBV4-2 and J usage is TRBJ1-2; D is unresolved. The germline CDR1 and CDR2 sequences are LGHNA and YNFKEQ. Trimming stripped 1 base from V and 0 bases from J, with 15 bases between. The CDR3 covers 17 residues. CDR3 in amino acids: CASSQVASVGTNYGYTF. The CDR3 region has the DNA TGTGCCAGCAGCCAAGTCGCCAGCGTGGGGACTAACTATGGCTACACCTTC.

In its sample, this clonotype was seen many times. The chain uses TRBV7-3 and TRBJ2-1, with TRBD2 identical over 10 bases. The CDR3 contains 17 residues. V gave up 5 bases and J gave up 6 bases; unmatched junction bases: 13. Germline CDR1 and CDR2: SGHTA and FQGTGA. The DNA of the CDR3 is TGTGCCAGCAGCCCGGGGGCCCCTAGCGGGAGTGGCAATGAGCAGTTCTTC. Translating it yields CASSPGAPSGSGNEQFF.

The chain employs TRBV15 and TRBJ2-5; no clear D. CDR1 LNHNV and CDR2 YYDKDF come from the germline V gene (reference sequence). Trimming pared 3 bases from V and 4 bases from J, leaving 12 bases between. The CDR3 is made up of 14 amino acids. CDR3 sequence: CATSRGIYIETQYF. In DNA, the CDR3 is TGTGCCACCAGCAGGGGGATCTATATAGAGACCCAGTACTTC.

This chain connects TRBV5-1 to TRBJ1-4, with no clear D. Trimming shortened V by 0 bases and J by 6 bases, and 12 bases separated the two germline ends. The CDR3 is 15 amino acids. CDR1 SGHRS and CDR2 YFSETQ come from the germline V gene. The CDR3 spells CASSLEVGRYEKLFF. The DNA of the CDR3 is TGCGCCAGCAGCTTGGAGGTCGGACGATATGAAAAACTGTTTTTT.

The chain couples TRBV5-6 to TRBJ2-1; 9 bases agree with TRBD2. The CDR3 has 15 residues. Germline-derived CDR1 and CDR2 are SGHDT and YYEEEE. V trimming: 3 bases; J trimming: 2 bases; junction bases outside the gene matches: 3. CDR3 coding DNA: TGTGCCAGCAGCTCCTCTAGCGGGGCCTACAATGAGCAGTTCTTC. Protein product: CASSSSSGAYNEQFF.

The rearrangement uses TRBV6-5 and TRBJ2-3; TRBD1 matches 8 bases. The CDR3 is 16 amino acids. Germline V gives CDR1 MNHEY, CDR2 SVGAGI. Trimming at V came to 0 bases and at J to 2 bases, leaving 4 bases not matched to a gene. The CDR3 protein is CASSYSRDRYTDTQYF. CDR3 in DNA: TGTGCCAGCAGTTACTCCCGGGACAGGTACACAGATACGCAGTATTTT.

The chain joins TRBV14 to TRBJ1-1; D not resolved. V was trimmed by 0 bases and J by 6 bases, leaving 8 bases between them. The CDR3 runs to 13 residues. Germline V gene lookup returns CDR1 SGHDN and CDR2 FVKESK. CDR3 bases: TGTGCCAGCAGCCAAGATTTAGGTGCTGAAGCTTTCTTT. This codes for CASSQDLGAEAFF.

This clonotype appeared a few times. This chain connects TRBV29-1 to TRBJ2-7; D is tentatively TRBD1 or TRBD2 (5 bases each). The CDR3 sequence is 14 residues long. In germline, CDR1 is SQVTM, CDR2 ANQGSEA. V was cut by 5 bases and J by 2 bases, with 16 bases left in between. CDR3: CSVLGTGPPYEQYF. CDR3 bases: TGCAGCGTTCTAGGGACGGGACCCCCCTACGAGCAGTACTTC.

The chain recombines TRBV16 with TRBJ1-1; no reliable D call. CDR3 length equals 12 residues. V lost 3 bases and J lost 2, with 4 bases in between. The germline gives CDR1 KGHSY, CDR2 FQNENV. The CDR3 DNA is TGTGCCAGCAGCCACCGAAACACTGAAGCTTTCTTT. Protein product: CASSHRNTEAFF.

This clonotype was seen a handful of times. The chain carries TRBV6-5 and TRBJ2-1; no reliable D call. The CDR3 spans 14 residues. The V and J ends lost 3 bases and 5 bases respectively, with 11 bases between them. Germline V gene sequence: CDR1 MNHEY, CDR2 SVGAGI. The chain's CDR3 is CASSYVSDHNEQFF. The CDR3 DNA follows: TGTGCCAGCAGTTATGTGTCCGACCACAATGAGCAGTTCTTC.

This clonotype was picked up a small number of times. V and J are TRBV27 and TRBJ2-7; D is perhaps TRBD1 (5 bases). This CDR3 is 16 amino acids long. The V end lost 5 bases, the J end lost 2 bases, and 19 bases lay between the germline ends. Looked up from germline, CDR1 is MNHEY and CDR2 is SMNVEV (reference sequence). The chain's CDR3 is CASSPTQAGPTYEQYF. CDR3 bases: TGTGCCAGCAGTCCCACACAGGCCGGTCCTACCTACGAGCAGTACTTC.

V gene TRBV20-1 combines with J gene TRBJ2-7, with D uncertain. There are 14 residues in the CDR3. Germline lookup yields CDR1 DFQATT and CDR2 SNEGSKA (reference sequence). With 1 base removed from V and 0 bases from J, the gap between germline ends came to 10 bases. The CDR3 DNA sequence: TGCAGTGCTAGAGGGCGTCCCAGCTCCTACGAGCAGTACTTC. Translating it yields CSARGRPSSYEQYF.

To note about this clonotype: Germline and junction disagree at one end, which may indicate a read error. CDR3 sequence reads: CATRDRQSTDRQYF. For the CDR3, the DNA is TGTGCCACCAGGGACCGCCAAAGCACAGATAGGCAGTATTTT. The chain uses TRBV24-1 and TRBJ2-3; no definite D call. This CDR3 region has 14 residues. The V gene's germline CDR1 is KGHDR and CDR2 SFDVKD.

This clonotype was counted between two and nine times. The chain couples TRBV7-2 to TRBJ2-7; D remains ambiguous. The germline V gene encodes CDR1 SGHTA and CDR2 FQGNSA. V was cut by 5 bases and J by 0 bases, with 8 bases left in between. The CDR3 totals 13 residues. For the CDR3, the DNA is TGTGCCAGCAGCCCTTCTTACTCCTACGAGCAGTACTTC. Its protein is CASSPSYSYEQYF.

This sequence joins TRBV10-3 and TRBJ2-7, with a possible D match to TRBD2 (6 bases). The CDR3 has 13 residues. Germline lookup yields CDR1 ENHRY and CDR2 SYGVKD. The CDR3 nucleotides are TGTGCGCAATCCGGGACTGAGCCCTACGAGCAGTACTTC. The encoded protein is CAQSGTEPYEQYF.

This rearrangement joins TRBV7-3 to TRBJ2-4; 12 bases are shared with TRBD2. Near its end, the DNA agrees better with TRBJ2-7, so the J call may be wrong. This CDR3 has 15 amino acids. The V gene's germline CDR1 is SGHTA and CDR2 FQGTGA. The CDR3 loop is CASSPGLAGISEQYF. The CDR3 DNA sequence: TGTGCCAGCAGCCCTGGACTAGCGGGGATCAGCGAGCAGTACTTC.

The V and J genes are TRBV20-1 and TRBJ1-1, with 10 bases lining up with TRBD1. There are 15 residues in the CDR3. Germline CDR1 reads DFQATT; CDR2 reads SNEGSKA (reference sequence). After removal of 6 bases from V and 4 bases from J, the junction contained 11 bases not matched to a gene. Here the CDR3 DNA reads TGCAGTGCCCGGGGACAGGGGAAGGTAGGCACTGAAGCTTTCTTT. It encodes CSARGQGKVGTEAFF.